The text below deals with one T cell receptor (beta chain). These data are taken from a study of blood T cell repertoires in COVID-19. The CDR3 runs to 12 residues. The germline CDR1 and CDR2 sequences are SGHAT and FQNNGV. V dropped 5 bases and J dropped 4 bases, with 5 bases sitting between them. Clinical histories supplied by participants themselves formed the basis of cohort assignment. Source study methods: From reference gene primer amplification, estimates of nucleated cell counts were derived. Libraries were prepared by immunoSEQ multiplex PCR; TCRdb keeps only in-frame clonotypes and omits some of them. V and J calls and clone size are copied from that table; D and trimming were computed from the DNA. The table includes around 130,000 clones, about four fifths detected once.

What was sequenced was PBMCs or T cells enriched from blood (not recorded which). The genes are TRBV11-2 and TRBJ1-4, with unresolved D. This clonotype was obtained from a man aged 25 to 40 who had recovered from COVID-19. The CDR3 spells CASSPYNEKLFF. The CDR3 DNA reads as TGTGCCAGCAGCCCGTATAATGAAAAACTGTTTTTT.